These 14 T cell receptor beta chains share one sample of origin, sequenced in a study of somatic mutations in cytotoxic T cells in rheumatoid arthritis. The assay was immunoSEQ multiplex PCR, and TCRdb's table has in-frame clones only and misses some. The table shows some 27,000 clones, with roughly 70% occurring only once. Material: CD8+ T cells sorted from blood. The receptors were sampled from a woman between 18 and 30 years old in good health.

This clone has more than one count but fewer than ten. This rearrangement joins TRBV27 to TRBJ2-7; D perhaps matches TRBD2 (6 bases). Germline V CDR1 and CDR2: MNHEY, SMNVEV (reference sequence). The CDR3 is 17 residues long. V was trimmed by 5 bases and J by 4 bases, leaving 24 bases between them. Here the CDR3 reads CASSLRTRERVVYEQYF. CDR3 coding DNA: TGTGCCAGCAGTCTCCGAACCAGGGAGCGGGTCGTATACGAGCAGTACTTC.

The rearrangement links TRBV19 to TRBJ1-5; no clear D. The germline V gene has CDR1 LNHDA and CDR2 SQIVND (reference sequence). The CDR3 sequence is 16 residues long. V dropped 5 bases and J dropped 2 bases, with 16 bases sitting between them. CDR3 sequence reads: CASSESMASGNQPQHF. CDR3 in DNA: TGTGCCAGTAGTGAGTCGATGGCTAGCGGCAATCAGCCCCAGCATTTT.

This sequence joins TRBV27 and TRBJ1-1, with D uncertain. The germline CDR1 and CDR2 sequences are MNHEY and SMNVEV (reference sequence). The ends were cut back, 6 bases at V and 1 base at J, with 9 bases in the middle. CDR3 length equals 13 residues. CDR3 DNA sequence: TGTGCCAGCAGCCTTAGCCGGAACACTGAAGCTTTCTTT. Amino acid sequence: CASSLSRNTEAFF.

The rearrangement links TRBV28 to TRBJ1-2, with a weak D call TRBD1 (5 bases). V was cut by 2 bases and J by 4 bases, with 8 bases left in between. CDR1 and CDR2 from the germline V gene are MDHEN and SYDVKM. The CDR3 has 13 amino acids. The CDR3 bases are TGTGCCAGCAGTTTAACAGGTGCCTATGGCTACACCTTC. Translating it yields CASSLTGAYGYTF.

CDR3 sequence (DNA): TGTGCCAGCAGTCGGTCCGGACTAGCATTCGATGAGCAGTTCTTC. Its protein product is CASSRSGLAFDEQFF. The rearrangement uses TRBV9 and TRBJ2-1, with 8 bases matching TRBD2. Trimming cost V 5 bases and J 8 bases; bases outside gene matches: 12. Per the germline V gene, CDR1 is SGDLS and CDR2 is YYNGEE. CDR3 length: 15 amino acids.

The rearrangement joins TRBV4-2 to TRBJ1-1, with unresolved D. Germline loops: CDR1 LGHNA, CDR2 YNFKEQ. V lost 4 bases and J lost 0, with 6 bases in between. This CDR3 region has 13 residues. CDR3 in DNA: TGTGCCAGCAGCCCCACCCTGAACACTGAAGCTTTCTTT. It encodes CASSPTLNTEAFF.

The V call is TRBV30, the J call TRBJ1-5; no clear D. The CDR3 totals 13 residues. Germline V lookup: CDR1 GTSNPN, CDR2 SVGIG (reference sequence). V shed 4 bases and J shed 8 bases, with 15 bases lying between them. The CDR3, as DNA: TGTGCCTGGAACATGGCGGTGGGAGAGCCCCAGCATTTT. It is translated as CAWNMAVGEPQHF. Drawing the rest from reference TRBV30 and TRBJ1-5, the complete variable domain is SQTIHQWPATLVQPVGSPLSLECTVEGTSNPNLYWYRQAAGRGLQLLFYSVGIGQISSEVPQNLSASRPQDRQFILSSKKLLLSDSGFYLCAWNMAVGEPQHFGDGTRLSIL.

The chain employs TRBV28 and TRBJ2-5; possible D gene TRBD1, 6 bases. The CDR3 length is 13 residues. In germline, CDR1 is MDHEN, CDR2 SYDVKM. V shed 8 bases and J shed 2 bases, with 12 bases lying between them. The CDR3 here is CASSPDRQETQYF. CDR3 sequence (DNA): TGTGCCAGCTCTCCGGACAGACAAGAGACCCAGTACTTC.

The rearrangement uses TRBV9 and TRBJ2-2; possible D gene TRBD1, 5 bases. V was clipped by 3 bases and J by 5 bases, with 5 bases between them. Per germline, CDR1 SGDLS and CDR2 YYNGEE. This CDR3 contains 12 residues. The CDR3 sequence: CASSAGTGELFF. The CDR3 bases are TGTGCCAGCAGCGCAGGGACCGGGGAGCTGTTTTTT.

The chain employs TRBV7-8 and TRBJ1-2; 7 nucleotides line up with TRBD1. V was clipped by 1 base and J by 4 bases; unmatched bases: 3. The CDR3 spans 14 residues. Germline CDR1 SGHVS, CDR2 FQNEAQ. The CDR3 reads CASSLGTGGYGYTF. The CDR3 coding sequence is TGTGCCAGCAGCTTAGGGACAGGAGGCTATGGCTACACCTTC. The complete variable domain, with remaining parts taken from reference TRBV7-8 and TRBJ1-2, reads GAGVSQSPRYKVAKRGQDVALRCDPISGHVSLFWYQQALGQGPEFLTYFQNEAQLDKSGLPSDRFFAERPEGSVSTLKIQRTQQEDSAVYLCASSLGTGGYGYTFGSGTRLTVV.

This chain links TRBV6-5 with TRBJ1-2, with D tentatively TRBD1 (6 bases). CDR3 length: 15 residues. Trimming left V 2 bases short and J 4 bases short, with 14 bases between. CDR1 is MNHEY, CDR2 SVGAGI, per germline. The DNA for the CDR3 is TGTGCCAGCAGTTACACACTGACAGGCTCCTATGGCTACACCTTC. Amino acids: CASSYTLTGSYGYTF.

The chain uses TRBV19 and TRBJ2-1, with D perhaps matching TRBD2 (6 bases). The CDR3 covers 14 residues. The V gene lost 2 bases and the J gene lost 8 bases, with 13 bases spanning the gap. CDR1 is LNHDA and CDR2 is SQIVND in the germline V gene (reference sequence). The CDR3 here is CASSITRDWDEQFF. In nucleotides, the CDR3 is TGTGCCAGTAGTATAACGAGGGACTGGGATGAGCAGTTCTTC.

The V and J genes are TRBV2 and TRBJ2-7; D tentatively fits TRBD1 or TRBD2 (6 bases each). Germline CDR1 reads SNHLY; CDR2 reads FYNNEI. The CDR3 is 13 amino acids. Trimming took 4 bases from V and 6 from J, leaving 13 bases between them. In nucleotides, the CDR3 is TGTGCCAGCAGTGGGGGGGCTTCCAGCGAGCAGTACTTC. It yields the protein CASSGGASSEQYF.

V gene TRBV7-8 combines with J gene TRBJ2-1; TRBD2 matches 8 bases. With V trimmed by 1 base and J by 3 bases, 2 bases remained unmatched. Looked up from germline, CDR1 is SGHVS and CDR2 is FQNEAQ. The CDR3 loop spans 15 amino acids. The CDR3 coding sequence is TGTGCCAGCAGCTTAGGGACTAGCCGCTACAATGAGCAGTTCTTC. The encoded protein is CASSLGTSRYNEQFF.